This TCR beta chain derives from a study of blood T cell repertoires in COVID-19. Study summary: Specimens from acute and convalescent COVID-19 originated in the United States, Italy and Spain. T cells, B-cell-depleted T cells, or PBMCs supplied cDNA or gDNA.

In the study's own analysis: Amplified reference gene primers provided the basis for estimating nucleated cell counts. The method was immunoSEQ multiplex PCR; TCRdb's version includes in-frame clones alone and lacks a portion of them. Clone size and V and J calls were adopted from that table, with D and trimming inferred from the DNA. The sample carries 150,000 or so clones, around four fifths recorded once. CDR3 size: 15 residues. The germline V gene has CDR1 SGHNT and CDR2 YENEEA. The V segment lost 5 bases and the J segment 6 bases; nucleotides outside the gene matches: 4. The chain carries TRBV11-3 and TRBJ2-1, with TRBD2 identical over 13 bases. The TCR originated in a human donor in a cohort sampled during active COVID-19. The specimen sequenced was peripheral blood. The chain's CDR3 is CASSPTSGGANEQFF. In nucleotides, the CDR3 is TGTGCCAGCAGCCCTACTAGCGGGGGGGCCAATGAGCAGTTCTTC.